This TCR beta chain was profiled in a study of metastatic and nonmetastatic thyroid tumors. The overall study: Comparative analysis of repertoires was undertaken across blood and tumor or nodule tissue obtained from malignant and benign thyroid patients. Study conclusions and caveats: TCR beta diversity was reportedly significantly higher in malignant thyroid tumors than benign nodules, in blood and tumor.

The CDR3 spans 16 residues. The germline V gene has CDR1 MNHNS and CDR2 SASEGT. The V gene end was trimmed by 5 bases and the J gene end by 0 bases; junction bases not matched to a gene: 5. Source study methods: Across clinicopathological groups, CDR3 differences served as the basis for building a distant-metastasis classifier for papillary thyroid cancer. Through MiXCR, TCRdb re-clonotyped the PCR reads. The V and J calls reflect TCRdb's pipeline rather than the authors' work. The table lists tens of thousands of clones, roughly 16% of them singletons. As regards this clone: Its antigen remains unidentified.

Among the patients, none had received any treatment before thyroid surgery. Sequenced: blood. The chain combines TRBV6-1 with TRBJ2-2, with 8 bases that match TRBD2. This clonotype originated in a female donor with papillary thyroid cancer or a benign thyroid nodule (not recorded which). Some clones in this sample may be carry-over from other donors' samples. CDR3 protein: CASSRSGIANTGELFF. In DNA, the CDR3 is TGTGCCAGCAGTCGTAGCGGGATCGCGAACACCGGGGAGCTGTTTTTT.